The entry below gives a single T cell receptor beta chain sequence along with its context. This receptor's antigen is unknown. No base-level quality is on record; no much larger clone is a single base apart. The sample holds other DNA sequences that translate to the same CDR3. The sample comes from a study of OX40 agonist ivuxolimab in advanced cancers. Regarding the complete study: Ivuxolimab was an agonistic, fully human IgG2 monoclonal antibody directed against OX40 (CD134), a costimulatory receptor. Intravenous ivuxolimab was administered to patients every 2 weeks at six dose levels: 0.01, 0.1, 0.3, 1.5, 3 and 10 mg/kg. Among the 50 to 55 dose-escalation patients, about 19 had hepatocellular carcinoma, around 15 melanoma, 9 renal cell carcinoma and 9 head and neck cancer. In the dose-escalation cohort, more than 75% of patients were male, and the mean age was approximately 64 years, with a range of about 23 to 80. Prior anti-PD-1, anti-PD-L1 or anti-CTLA-4 therapy was permitted, and checkpoint inhibitors had been received by around 39% of dose-escalation patients. Partial responses were achieved by three dose-escalation patients, of whom one had hepatocellular carcinoma and two had cutaneous melanoma. Peripheral TCRbeta sequencing aimed to test whether ivuxolimab altered TCR sequence diversity and caused clonal T-cell expansion. The monotherapy dose-escalation portion (N of about 52 patients) of the phase I ivuxolimab trial is reported in the paper. General conclusions and limits of the study: Low levels of normalized T-cell clonal expansion were also seen in some patients who did not respond. After ivuxolimab, CD8+ T cells had more expanded clones than CD4+ T cells on average. At doses of 0.1 to 3.0 mg/kg, clonal expansion of both CD4+ and CD8+ T cells in blood was seen between baseline and week 6. The antigen specificity of the peripheral T cells that underwent clonal expansion was not determined. In partial responders in the 0.1-3.0 mg/kg groups, normalized peripheral clonal expansion was found to be among the lowest, especially among CD8+ T cells.

The trial excluded patients who had a history of autoimmune disease or were on systemic immunosuppression. Peripheral blood for TCR sequencing was drawn from every dose cohort at baseline, at cycle 4 day 1 and at cycle 7 day 1. Samples were obtained from an open-label, multicenter, first-in-human phase I dose-escalation trial of ivuxolimab. Adults with locally advanced or metastatic melanoma, renal cell carcinoma, hepatocellular carcinoma or head and neck squamous cell carcinoma were enrolled in the trial. Before TCR sequencing, CD4+ and CD8+ T cells were separately sorted from peripheral blood. The germline V gene sets CDR1 to MDHEN and CDR2 to SYDVKM. Spanning cysteine to phenylalanine, the CDR3 consists of 15 amino acids. Only CDR3 DNA is held: 45 bases, read in frame from base 1. V is trimmed back by 5 bases and J by 6 bases, and the junction contains 3 bases that no gene match accounts for. To sequence the TCRbeta CDR3 region, genomic DNA was isolated from the sorted cells. The immunoSEQ Assay was used to sequence the TCRbeta CDR3 regions. This is the immuneACCESS table as TCRdb keeps it, with only in-frame sequences that have V and J called. A part of the clones is gone; compared with another copy, unresolved V genes explain less than half, and the rest is unexplained. The sample yields fewer than 75,000 clones; 87% were counted once. The ten largest account for under 3.5% of the sample.

Recombination connected TRBV28 to TRBJ2-2, and 13 junctional nucleotides match TRBD2. The specimen was CD4+ or CD8+ T cells sorted from blood, collected in a trial of the OX40 agonist ivuxolimab. This clonotype originated in an adult with an advanced solid tumor such as melanoma, head and neck, liver or kidney cancer. CDR3 protein: CASSGLAGAAGELFF. In nucleotides, the sequence is TGTGCCAGCAGTGGACTAGCGGGAGCGGCCGGGGAGCTGTTTTTT.